These 5 T cell receptor beta chains were all obtained from the same sample, sequenced in a study of somatic mutations in cytotoxic T cells in rheumatoid arthritis. Clones were read by immunoSEQ multiplex PCR, and TCRdb kept only the in-frame ones, dropping some. The table shows roughly 9,000 clones, with less than 80% occurring only once. Sequencing used CD8+ T cells sorted from blood. These receptors came from a woman aged 45-65 years in good health.

This chain connects TRBV13 to TRBJ1-1; 9 bases map to TRBD1. In germline, CDR1 is PRHDT, CDR2 FYEKMQ (reference sequence). Trimming at V came to 5 bases and at J to 3 bases, leaving 4 bases not matched to a gene. This CDR3 has 14 residues. The CDR3 DNA is TGTGCCAGCAGCCCACAGGGGGCTTACACTGAAGCTTTCTTT. Translating gives CASSPQGAYTEAFF.

The rearrangement uses TRBV7-9 and TRBJ2-7, with TRBD2 matching 11 bases. Germline V CDR1 and CDR2: SEHNR, FQNEAQ (reference sequence). The CDR3 length is 14 residues. Germline trimming cut 3 bases from V and 3 bases from J; bases unmatched to any gene: 1. Written as DNA, the CDR3 is TGTGCCAGCAGCTTGACTAGCGGGGTCTACGAGCAGTACTTC. Encoded protein: CASSLTSGVYEQYF.

This clone was recorded once. V and J are TRBV11-2 and TRBJ2-2, with 9 nucleotides matching TRBD1. This CDR3 contains 16 residues. The ends lost 4 bases at V and 2 bases at J; junction bases unmatched: 5. The germline V gene encodes CDR1 SGHAT and CDR2 FQNNGV. CDR3 sequence: CASSSWDRVNTGELFF. Here the CDR3 DNA reads TGTGCCAGCAGCTCCTGGGACAGGGTTAACACCGGGGAGCTGTTTTTT. The full variable domain, with the rest looked up from reference TRBV11-2 and TRBJ2-2, is EAGVAQSPRYKIIEKRQSVAFWCNPISGHATLYWYQQILGQGPKLLIQFQNNGVVDDSQLPKDRFSAERLKGVDSTLKIQPAKLEDSAVYLCASSSWDRVNTGELFFGEGSRLTVL.

The CDR3 sequence: CASSRTLQPYEQYF. The CDR3, as DNA: TGTGCCAGCAGCCGGACATTACAGCCCTACGAGCAGTACTTC. This chain connects TRBV7-9 to TRBJ2-7, with a tentative D call TRBD1 (5 bases). The CDR3 extends over 14 amino acids. The V and J ends lost 5 bases and 2 bases respectively, with 13 bases between them. Germline CDR1 and CDR2: SEHNR and FQNEAQ (reference sequence).

By share, this clone counts as medium-sized. The V call is TRBV7-3, the J call TRBJ2-3; 8 bases agree with TRBD2. CDR1 is SGHTA, CDR2 FQGTGA, per germline. V shed 5 bases, J shed 5 bases, and the junction held 6 bases outside the gene matches. The CDR3 runs to 14 residues. The CDR3 here is CASSPRGEGDTQYF. CDR3 in DNA: TGTGCCAGCAGCCCGCGGGGGGAGGGAGATACGCAGTATTTT.